Included here is one TCR beta chain sequence, with context. Its antigen is currently unknown. About 110 mL of blood, on average, came from one heparinised draw per donor. Sorting with CD45RO/CCR7/CD25/CD127/CD95/CD27 yielded naive, central memory, regulatory and stem-like memory CD4+ cells. This sample was taken from a study of beta chain features in type 1 diabetes. Study details: No patient-donor differences in age, gender, total cells or subset yield. Whole-study results and caveats: In all four CD4+ subsets, TCRB CDR3 length was significantly, moderately reduced in type 1 diabetes.

The authors reverse transcribed all of the isolated RNA, so sequencing captured expressed TCRB transcripts. Sequencing used immunoSEQ multiplex PCR; TCRdb keeps in-frame clones, though not all of them. The sample contains 120,000 to 150,000 clones, more than 9% of which appear only once. The sample taken for sequencing was naive CD4+ T cells from blood. The origin of this receptor is a man aged 18 to 30 in good health.

CDR3 sequence: CASSPRDRDYEQYF. The CDR3 region has the DNA TGTGCCAGCAGCCCCCGAGACAGAGACTACGAGCAGTACTTC. The chain is built from TRBV6-5 and TRBJ2-7; a weak D match, TRBD1 (5 bases). Germline V gene sequence: CDR1 MNHEY, CDR2 SVGAGI. The germline V and J ends were trimmed by 6 bases and 3 bases, with 15 bases remaining between them. The CDR3 length is 14 residues.